The 18 T cell receptor beta chains below were found in one sample sequenced in a study of shared clonotypes between healthy human individuals. The assay was immunoSEQ multiplex PCR, and TCRdb's table has in-frame clones only and misses some. The repertoire holds 450,000 to 500,000 clones, with around 78% as singletons. Sequencing was performed on PBMCs. The receptor source for this set is a woman between 40 and 50 years old in good health. Some clones in this sample may be carry-over from other donors' samples.

This clone was found many times. The CDR3 here is CASSDDWAQEAKNIQYF. The CDR3, as DNA: TGTGCCAGCAGTGATGATTGGGCCCAGGAGGCCAAAAACATTCAGTACTTC. This sequence joins TRBV2 and TRBJ2-4, with D uncertain. Germline assignment: CDR1 SNHLY and CDR2 FYNNEI. V was cut by 3 bases and J by 1 base, with 16 bases left in between. The CDR3 extends over 17 amino acids.

This chain joins TRBV11-2 and TRBJ2-7; D possibly corresponds to TRBD1 (6 bases). Germline V lookup: CDR1 SGHAT, CDR2 FQNNGV. V was cut by 4 bases and J by 3 bases, with 10 bases left in between. CDR3 length: 13 residues. This CDR3 reads CASSSRGLYEQYF. In DNA, the CDR3 is TGTGCCAGCAGCTCCAGGGGTCTCTACGAGCAGTACTTC. Together with reference TRBV11-2 and TRBJ2-7, the CDR3 gives the full variable domain: EAGVAQSPRYKIIEKRQSVAFWCNPISGHATLYWYQQILGQGPKLLIQFQNNGVVDDSQLPKDRFSAERLKGVDSTLKIQPAKLEDSAVYLCASSSRGLYEQYFGPGTRLTVT.

This clone was seen once. V usage is TRBV6-6 and J usage is TRBJ2-7; the D call may be TRBD1 or TRBD2 (5 bases each). Germline-derived CDR1 and CDR2 are MNHNY and SVGAGI (reference sequence). This CDR3 has 14 amino acids. V was shortened by 3 bases and J by 7 bases, with 16 bases between the two germline ends. CDR3 DNA sequence: TGTGCCAGCAGTTATGGTAGAGCGAGGGGAGAGCAGTACTTC. Translating it yields CASSYGRARGEQYF.

This clone has only one observation. V usage is TRBV28 and J usage is TRBJ1-3; the D gene is possibly TRBD1 (6 bases). Germline assignment: CDR1 MDHEN and CDR2 SYDVKM. The length of the CDR3 is 13 residues. V lost 8 bases and J lost 4, with 12 bases in between. The CDR3 here is CASETGWGNTIYF. CDR3 in DNA: TGTGCCAGCGAGACAGGCTGGGGAAACACCATATATTTT.

This chain links TRBV4-1 with TRBJ1-4, with D uncertain. CDR3 length: 15 amino acids. The germline V and J ends were trimmed by 3 bases and 10 bases, with 18 bases remaining between them. Germline V gives CDR1 MGHRA, CDR2 YSYEKL. The CDR3, as DNA: TGCGCCAGCAGCCAGGCCTATACGGGAGATGGAAAACTGTTTTTT. Translation gives CASSQAYTGDGKLFF.

The chain joins TRBV28 to TRBJ1-1, with 7 bases fitting TRBD1. V lost 8 bases, J lost 0 bases, and 3 bases stayed unmatched. CDR3 size: 13 residues. CDR1 is MDHEN, CDR2 SYDVKM, per germline. In nucleotides, the CDR3 is TGTGCCAGCCAGGACAGGCTGAACACTGAAGCTTTCTTT. Amino acid sequence: CASQDRLNTEAFF. Supplemented by reference TRBV28 and TRBJ1-1, the full variable domain reads DVKVTQSSRYLVKRTGEKVFLECVQDMDHENMFWYRQDPGLGLRLIYFSYDVKMKEKGDIPEGYSVSREKKERFSLILESASTNQTSMYLCASQDRLNTEAFFGQGTRLTVV.

A few counts support this clone. The sample carries other DNA sequences with the same CDR3. The chain combines TRBV5-1 with TRBJ1-4; D is unclear. V shed 1 base and J shed 5 bases, with 9 bases lying between them. The CDR3 contains 14 residues. Germline V gene lookup returns CDR1 SGHRS and CDR2 YFSETQ. CDR3 in amino acids: CASSLSDRNEKLFF. The CDR3 DNA reads TGCGCCAGCAGCTTGTCGGATAGGAATGAAAAACTGTTTTTT.

J is TRBJ1-1 and V is TRBV7-8; D possibly corresponds to TRBD1 (6 bases). Trimming shortened V by 7 bases and J by 2 bases, and 17 bases separated the two germline ends. The CDR3 spans 15 residues. Germline-derived CDR1 and CDR2 are SGHVS and FQNEAQ. The CDR3 DNA sequence: TGTGCCAGCATCGAGGCGGGACAAATAAACACTGAAGCTTTCTTT. Its translation: CASIEAGQINTEAFF.

A single count supports this clone. The sample has other DNA sequences that encode this CDR3 too. J is TRBJ1-1 and V is TRBV19; the D is unclear. CDR1 LNHDA and CDR2 SQIVND come from the germline V gene (reference sequence). The CDR3 spans 13 residues. V was pared by 2 bases and J by 1 base, with 5 bases between. The DNA of the CDR3 is TGTGCCAGTAGTATATCAGGGAACACTGAAGCTTTCTTT. It is translated as CASSISGNTEAFF.

The count of this clone is one. V is TRBV10-2 and J is TRBJ2-7; 7 nucleotides agree with TRBD2. J was trimmed by 2 bases and V by 9 bases; bases with no gene match: 19. The CDR3 sequence is 17 residues long. In germline, CDR1 is WSHSY, CDR2 SAAADI. CDR3 residues: CASREGLAGPSTYEQYF. The CDR3 DNA is TGCGCCAGTAGGGAGGGATTAGCGGGCCCTTCTACCTACGAGCAGTACTTC.

This chain uses TRBV7-2 with TRBJ2-3; 10 bases are shared with TRBD2. The CDR3 runs to 16 residues. After removal of 1 base from V and 4 bases from J, the junction contained 5 bases not matched to a gene. The germline V gene encodes CDR1 SGHTA and CDR2 FQGNSA. This CDR3 reads CASSLGRTSGSDTQYF. The CDR3 DNA sequence: TGTGCCAGCAGCTTAGGGCGGACTAGCGGCTCAGATACGCAGTATTTT.

This clone has ten or more counts. Other DNA sequences within the sample encode an identical CDR3. The V and J genes are TRBV7-9 and TRBJ2-2; D uncertain. With 10 bases removed from V and 3 bases from J, the gap between germline ends came to 3 bases. This CDR3 has 10 amino acids. Germline CDR1 SEHNR, CDR2 FQNEAQ (reference sequence). For the CDR3, the DNA is TGTGCCAAGGACACCGGGGAGCTGTTTTTT. Translation gives CAKDTGELFF.

The chain combines TRBV29-1 with TRBJ1-2; 10 bases align to TRBD1. This CDR3 is 12 amino acids long. J lost 6 bases, V lost 3 bases, and 1 base had no gene match. Germline V gene sequence: CDR1 SQVTM, CDR2 ANQGSEA. The CDR3 DNA is TGCAGCGTTGATGACAGGGGGCATGGCTACACCTTC. It translates to CSVDDRGHGYTF.

The chain combines TRBV6-1 with TRBJ2-7; a possible D gene is TRBD2 (6 bases). The V end lost 1 base, the J end lost 0 bases, and 7 bases lay between the germline ends. This CDR3 region has 14 residues. Germline loops: CDR1 MNHNS, CDR2 SASEGT. CDR3 coding DNA: TGTGCCAGCAGTGAAGGTAGCGGCTCCTACGAGCAGTACTTC. Encoded protein: CASSEGSGSYEQYF.

This clone was observed a handful of times. The rearrangement uses TRBV9 and TRBJ2-3, with 9 bases identical to TRBD2. The CDR3 extends over 16 amino acids. Germline V gives CDR1 SGDLS, CDR2 YYNGEE. Trimming at V came to 0 bases and at J to 3 bases, leaving 5 bases not matched to a gene. The CDR3 is CASSVGAGGPTDTQYF. CDR3 DNA: TGTGCCAGCAGCGTAGGGGCGGGAGGGCCGACAGATACGCAGTATTTT.

Of note for this clone: Since a far larger clone is one base different, this is likely a read error. This chain links TRBV19 with TRBJ2-1; TRBD2 aligns across 13 bases. The trim removed 6 bases at V and 10 bases at J, leaving 12 bases unmatched. Germline assignment: CDR1 LNHDA and CDR2 SQIVND (reference sequence). The CDR3 totals 16 residues. The chain's CDR3 is CASSPSRTSGGPEQFF. CDR3 bases: TGTGCCAGTAGCCCAAGTCGGACTAGCGGGGGCCCCGAGCAGTTCTTC.

The V gene is TRBV10-2, the J gene TRBJ1-5; 7 nucleotides align to TRBD1. This CDR3 contains 14 residues. The V segment lost 6 bases and the J segment 2 bases; nucleotides outside the gene matches: 4. Germline CDR1 and CDR2: WSHSY and SAAADI. The CDR3 is CASRTGTGNQPQHF. The CDR3 coding sequence is TGCGCCAGCAGGACCGGGACAGGCAATCAGCCCCAGCATTTT.

The CDR3 DNA sequence: TGTGCCAGCAGCCGGGGGACTAGCAATCAGCCCCAGCATTTT. The encoded protein is CASSRGTSNQPQHF. The rearrangement links TRBV9 to TRBJ1-5, with a tentative D call TRBD1 (5 bases). CDR3 length equals 14 residues. V shed 4 bases and J shed 0 bases, with 8 bases lying between them. The germline V gene encodes CDR1 SGDLS and CDR2 YYNGEE.